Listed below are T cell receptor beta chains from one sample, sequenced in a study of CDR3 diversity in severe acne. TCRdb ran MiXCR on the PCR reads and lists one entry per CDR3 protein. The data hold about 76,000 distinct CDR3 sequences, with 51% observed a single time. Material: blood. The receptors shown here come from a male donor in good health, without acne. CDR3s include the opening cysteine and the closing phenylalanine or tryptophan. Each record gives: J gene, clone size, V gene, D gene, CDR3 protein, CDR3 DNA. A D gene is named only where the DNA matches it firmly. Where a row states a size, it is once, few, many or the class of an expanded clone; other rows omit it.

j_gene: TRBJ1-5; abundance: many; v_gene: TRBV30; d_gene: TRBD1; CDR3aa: CAWSGQGGVGNQPQHF; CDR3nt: TGTGCCTGGAGTGGTCAGGGGGGAGTAGGCAATCAGCCCCAGCATTTT
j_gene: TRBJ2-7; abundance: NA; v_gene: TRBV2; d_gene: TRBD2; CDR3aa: CASRAGTSAYEQYF; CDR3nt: TGTGCCAGCAGGGCCGGGACTAGCGCTTACGAGCAGTACTTC
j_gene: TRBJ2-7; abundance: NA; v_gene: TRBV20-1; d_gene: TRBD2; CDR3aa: CSARNPAGEYEQYF; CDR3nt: TGCAGTGCTAGAAATCCAGCGGGAGAGTACGAGCAGTACTTC
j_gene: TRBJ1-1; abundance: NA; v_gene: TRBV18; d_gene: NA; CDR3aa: CASSPPSTPVGTEAFF; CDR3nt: TGTGCCAGCTCACCACCGTCGACACCAGTTGGGACTGAAGCTTTCTTT
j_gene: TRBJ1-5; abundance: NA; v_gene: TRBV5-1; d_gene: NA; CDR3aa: CASSLGGDRSPLHFGNGTRQPQHF; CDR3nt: NA
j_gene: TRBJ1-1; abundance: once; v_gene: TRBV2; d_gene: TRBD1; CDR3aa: CASSPGDRDTEAFF; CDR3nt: TGTGCCAGCAGCCCTGGGGACAGGGACACTGAAGCTTTCTTT
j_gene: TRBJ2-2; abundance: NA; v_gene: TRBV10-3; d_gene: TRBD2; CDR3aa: CAISEITGGPGELFF; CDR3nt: TGTGCCATCAGTGAGATTACGGGGGGGCCCGGGGAGCTGTTTTTT
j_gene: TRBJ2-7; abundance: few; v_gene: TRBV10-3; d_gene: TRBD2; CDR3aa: CAISDSTSGRLYEQYF; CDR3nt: TGTGCCATCAGTGATAGCACTAGCGGGAGACTCTACGAGCAGTACTTC
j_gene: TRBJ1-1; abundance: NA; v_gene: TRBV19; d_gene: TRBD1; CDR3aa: CASSIRQGKVRTEAFF; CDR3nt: TGTGCCAGTAGTATCCGACAGGGGAAGGTGAGGACTGAAGCTTTCTTT
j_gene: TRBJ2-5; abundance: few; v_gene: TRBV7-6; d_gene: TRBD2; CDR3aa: CASSQPGLAGTQYF; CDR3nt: TGTGCCAGCAGCCAGCCGGGACTAGCGGGAACCCAGTACTTC
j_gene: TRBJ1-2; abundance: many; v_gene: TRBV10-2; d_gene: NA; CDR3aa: CASSSFYGYTF; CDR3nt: TGCGCCAGCAGCAGCTTCTATGGCTACACCTTC
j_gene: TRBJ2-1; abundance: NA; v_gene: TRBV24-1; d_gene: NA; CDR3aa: CATRGTSYNEQFF; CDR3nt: TGTGCCACCCGCGGGACCTCCTACAATGAGCAGTTCTTC
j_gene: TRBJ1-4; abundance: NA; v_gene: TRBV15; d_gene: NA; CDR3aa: CATSRDRVAEKLFF; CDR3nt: TGTGCCACCAGCAGAGATCGTGTGGCTGAAAAACTGTTTTTT
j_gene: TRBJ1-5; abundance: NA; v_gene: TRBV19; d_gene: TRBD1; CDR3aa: CASSRTTGTSNQPQHF; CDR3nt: TGTGCCAGTAGTAGAACGACAGGGACGAGCAATCAGCCCCAGCATTTT
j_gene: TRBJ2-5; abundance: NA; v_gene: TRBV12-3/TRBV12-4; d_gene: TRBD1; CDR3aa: CASSYYRQGRYQETQYF; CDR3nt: TGTGCCAGCAGTTACTACAGACAGGGCCGGTACCAAGAGACCCAGTACTTC
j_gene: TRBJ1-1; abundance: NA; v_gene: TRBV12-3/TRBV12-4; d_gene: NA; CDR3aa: CASTPPWGRTEAFF; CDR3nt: TGTGCCAGCACCCCCCCCTGGGGAAGAACTGAAGCTTTCTTT
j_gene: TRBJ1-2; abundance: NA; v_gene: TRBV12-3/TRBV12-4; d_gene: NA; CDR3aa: CASSDGYIYGYTF; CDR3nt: TGTGCCAGCAGTGACGGGTACATCTATGGCTACACCTTC
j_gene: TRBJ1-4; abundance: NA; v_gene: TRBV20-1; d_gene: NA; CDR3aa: CSASAGTPNEKLFF; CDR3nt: TGCAGTGCTTCCGCCGGGACGCCTAATGAAAAACTGTTTTTT
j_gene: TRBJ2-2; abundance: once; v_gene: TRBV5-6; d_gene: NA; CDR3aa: CASSLDSRTNTGELFF; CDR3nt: TGTGCCAGCAGCTTGGATAGCCGAACGAACACCGGGGAGCTGTTTTTT
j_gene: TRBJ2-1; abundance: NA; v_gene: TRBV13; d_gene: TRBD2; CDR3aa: CASSSRTSGEFVNEQFF; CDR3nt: TGTGCCAGCAGCTCCCGGACTAGCGGGGAATTTGTCAATGAGCAGTTCTTC
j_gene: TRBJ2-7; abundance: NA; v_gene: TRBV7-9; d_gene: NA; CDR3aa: CASSLAYRAYEQYF; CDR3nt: TGTGCCAGCAGCTTAGCGTACAGGGCCTACGAGCAGTACTTC
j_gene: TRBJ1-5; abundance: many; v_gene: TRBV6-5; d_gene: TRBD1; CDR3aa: CASRKGGTAKVGQPQHF; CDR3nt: TGTGCCAGCAGGAAAGGGGGGACAGCTAAGGTGGGTCAGCCCCAGCATTTT
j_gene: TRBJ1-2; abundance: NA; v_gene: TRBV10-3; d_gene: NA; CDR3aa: CAISGEGGGYTF; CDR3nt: TGTGCCATCAGTGGCGAAGGCGGGGGCTACACCTTC
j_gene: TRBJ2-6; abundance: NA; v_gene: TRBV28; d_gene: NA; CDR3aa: CASGRQMTSGANVLTF; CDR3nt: TGTGCCAGCGGCCGACAGATGACCTCTGGGGCCAACGTCCTGACTTTC
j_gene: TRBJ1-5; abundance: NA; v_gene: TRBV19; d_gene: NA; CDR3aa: CASSMGTSYQPQHF; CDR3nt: TGTGCCAGTAGTATGGGGACATCCTATCAGCCCCAGCATTTT